Sequencing of this T cell receptor (beta chain) was carried out in a study of blood T cell repertoires in COVID-19. Clones were sequenced by immunoSEQ multiplex PCR, and TCRdb holds only the in-frame ones, with some missing. The sample gives about 480,000 clones, 88% of which show up once; approximately 1.8% is in the top ten. The CDR3 is made up of 13 amino acids. Trimming removed 7 bases from V and 2 bases from J; junction bases left unmatched: 0. All enrollees were roughly 18 to 89 years old and from some 24 US areas. This receptor was identified in a woman between 40 and 50 years old who had recovered from COVID-19. The chain has TRBV12-3 or TRBV12-4 and TRBJ2-1; TRBD2 aligns across 9 bases. The sequencing input was PBMCs or T cells enriched from blood (not recorded which). DNA for the CDR3: TGTGCCAGCATAGCGGGAGCCTACAATGAGCAGTTCTTC. As protein: CASIAGAYNEQFF.